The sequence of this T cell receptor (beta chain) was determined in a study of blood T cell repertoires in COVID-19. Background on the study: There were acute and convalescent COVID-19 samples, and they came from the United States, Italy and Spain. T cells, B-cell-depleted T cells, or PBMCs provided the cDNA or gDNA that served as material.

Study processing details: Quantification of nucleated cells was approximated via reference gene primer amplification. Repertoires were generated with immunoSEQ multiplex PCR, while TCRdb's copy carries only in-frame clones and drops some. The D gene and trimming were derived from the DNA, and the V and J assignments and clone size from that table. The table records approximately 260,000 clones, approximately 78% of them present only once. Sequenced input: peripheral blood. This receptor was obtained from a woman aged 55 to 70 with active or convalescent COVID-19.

The CDR3 reads CASSATGTGVEAFF. The CDR3 nucleotides are TGTGCCAGTAGTGCAACCGGGACAGGGGTTGAAGCTTTCTTT. V and J are TRBV19 and TRBJ1-1, with 10 bases fitting TRBD1. Germline loops: CDR1 LNHDA, CDR2 SQIVND (reference sequence). The ends lost 5 bases at V and 7 bases at J; junction bases unmatched: 7. CDR3 length equals 14 residues. Full variable domain (remainder filled in from reference TRBV19 and TRBJ1-1): DGGITQSPKYLFRKEGQNVTLSCEQNLNHDAMYWYRQDPGQGLRLIYYSQIVNDFQKGDIAEGYSVSREKKESFPLTVTSAQKNPTAFYLCASSATGTGVEAFFGQGTRLTVV.